This entry describes one T cell receptor (beta chain). Different DNA sequences within this sample yield the same CDR3. CDR3 length: 10 residues. Trimming shortened V by 8 bases and J by 3 bases, and 5 bases separated the two germline ends. Germline assignment: CDR1 SNHLY and CDR2 FYNNEI. This entry comes from a study of CD8+ T cells in alopecia areata. Sorting separated CD4+ and CD8+ T cells out of PBMCs. Once RNA had been extracted, it was reverse transcribed into cDNA to act as the sequencing template. Produced via immunoSEQ multiplex PCR; TCRdb's table is partial and in-frame only. The repertoire holds roughly 150,000 clones, with about 60% as singletons.

This TCR derives from a human donor in good health. Sequencing was done on a sample of CD4+ T cells sorted from blood. This chain links TRBV2 with TRBJ2-7; D is unclear. The CDR3 DNA follows: TGTGCCAGCGGGGACTACGAGCAGTACTTC. Translation gives CASGDYEQYF.